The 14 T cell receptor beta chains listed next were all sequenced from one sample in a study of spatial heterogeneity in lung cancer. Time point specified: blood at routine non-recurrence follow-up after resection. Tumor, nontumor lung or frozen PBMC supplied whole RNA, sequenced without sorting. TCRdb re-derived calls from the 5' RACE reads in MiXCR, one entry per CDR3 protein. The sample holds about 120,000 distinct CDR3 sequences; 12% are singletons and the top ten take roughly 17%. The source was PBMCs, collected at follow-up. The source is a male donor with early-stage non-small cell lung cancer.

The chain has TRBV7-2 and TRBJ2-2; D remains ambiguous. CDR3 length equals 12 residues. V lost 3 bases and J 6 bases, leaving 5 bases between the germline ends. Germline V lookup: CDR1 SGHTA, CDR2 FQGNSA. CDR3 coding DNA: TGTGCCAGCAGCTTTGTACCCGGGGAGCTGTTTTTT. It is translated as CASSFVPGELFF.

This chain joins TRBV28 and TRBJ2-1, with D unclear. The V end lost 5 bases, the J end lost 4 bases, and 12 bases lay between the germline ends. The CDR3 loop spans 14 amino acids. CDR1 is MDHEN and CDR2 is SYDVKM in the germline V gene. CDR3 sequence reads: CASSPLGTYNEQFF. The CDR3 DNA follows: TGTGCCAGCAGTCCTTTGGGCACGTACAATGAGCAGTTCTTC.

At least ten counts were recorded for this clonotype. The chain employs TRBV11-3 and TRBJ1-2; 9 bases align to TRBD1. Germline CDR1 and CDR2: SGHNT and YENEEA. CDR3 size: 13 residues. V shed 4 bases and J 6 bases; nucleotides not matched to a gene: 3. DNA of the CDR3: TGTGCCAGCAGCTACACAGGGGGCGATGGCTACACCTTC. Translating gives CASSYTGGDGYTF.

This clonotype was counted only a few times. This chain's CDR3 is CASSLPLTPSTPLHF. CDR3 nucleotide sequence: TGTGCCAGCAGCTTACCTTTAACCCCATCCACACCCCTCCACTTT. This sequence joins TRBV7-2 and TRBJ1-6; D remains unclear. The germline V gene has CDR1 SGHTA and CDR2 FQGNSA. The CDR3 is 15 amino acids. Deletions cut 2 bases from V and 11 bases from J, with 16 bases between.

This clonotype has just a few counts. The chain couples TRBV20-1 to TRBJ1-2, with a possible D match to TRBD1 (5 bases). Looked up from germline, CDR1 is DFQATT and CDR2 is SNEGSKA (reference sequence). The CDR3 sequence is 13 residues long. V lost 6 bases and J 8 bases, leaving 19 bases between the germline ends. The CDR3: CSAVRDGVRGYTF. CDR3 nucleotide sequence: TGCAGTGCCGTGAGGGACGGCGTGAGGGGCTACACCTTC.

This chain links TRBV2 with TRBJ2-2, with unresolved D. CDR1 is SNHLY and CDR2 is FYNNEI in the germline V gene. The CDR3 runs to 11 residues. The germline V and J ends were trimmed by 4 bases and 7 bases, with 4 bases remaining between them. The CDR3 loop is CASSVNGELFF. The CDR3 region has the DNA TGTGCCAGCAGTGTTAACGGGGAGCTGTTTTTT.

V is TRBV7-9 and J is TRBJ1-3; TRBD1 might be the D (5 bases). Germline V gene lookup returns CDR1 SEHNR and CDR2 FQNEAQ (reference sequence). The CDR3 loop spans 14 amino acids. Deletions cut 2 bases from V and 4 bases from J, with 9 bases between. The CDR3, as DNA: TGTGCCAGCAGCTTACAGGGAGACGGAAACACCATATATTTT. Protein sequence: CASSLQGDGNTIYF.

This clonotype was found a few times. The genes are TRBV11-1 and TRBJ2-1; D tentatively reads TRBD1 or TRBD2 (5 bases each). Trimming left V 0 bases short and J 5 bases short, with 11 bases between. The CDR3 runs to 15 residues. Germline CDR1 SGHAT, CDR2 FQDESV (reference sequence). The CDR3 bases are TGTGCCAGCAGCTTAGCGTTAGGGACCAACAATGAGCAGTTCTTC. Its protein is CASSLALGTNNEQFF.

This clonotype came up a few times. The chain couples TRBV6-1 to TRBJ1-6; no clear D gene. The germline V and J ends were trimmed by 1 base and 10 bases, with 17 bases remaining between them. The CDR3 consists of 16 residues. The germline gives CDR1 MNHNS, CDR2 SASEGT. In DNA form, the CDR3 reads TGTGCCAGCAGTGAAGGCGCGGGTTCGGGCGTATCACCCCTCCACTTT. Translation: CASSEGAGSGVSPLHF.

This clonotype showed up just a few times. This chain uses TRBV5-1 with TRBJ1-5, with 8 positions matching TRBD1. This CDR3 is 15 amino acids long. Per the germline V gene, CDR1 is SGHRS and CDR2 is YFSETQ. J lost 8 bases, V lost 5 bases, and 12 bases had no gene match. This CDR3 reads CASSPGGTGQEPQHF. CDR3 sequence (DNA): TGCGCCAGCAGTCCAGGGGGGACAGGTCAGGAGCCCCAGCATTTT.

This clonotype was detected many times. The CDR3 bases are TGTGCCAGCAGCCCTCGGGCGGGGGGGCTCGAGACCCAGTACTTC. It encodes CASSPRAGGLETQYF. The rearrangement links TRBV3-1 to TRBJ2-5, with 9 bases that match TRBD2. The junction had 8 bases not matched to a gene; V was cut back by 4 bases and J by 5 bases. CDR1 LGHDT and CDR2 YNNKEL come from the germline V gene (reference sequence). The CDR3 is 15 residues long.

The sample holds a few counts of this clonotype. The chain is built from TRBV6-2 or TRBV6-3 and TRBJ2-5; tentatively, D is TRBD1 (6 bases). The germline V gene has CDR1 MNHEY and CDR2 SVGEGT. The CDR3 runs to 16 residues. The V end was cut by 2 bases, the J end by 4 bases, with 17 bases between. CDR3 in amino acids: CASSYRTARRGETQYF. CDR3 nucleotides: TGTGCCAGCAGTTACCGGACAGCGAGAAGAGGAGAGACCCAGTACTTC.

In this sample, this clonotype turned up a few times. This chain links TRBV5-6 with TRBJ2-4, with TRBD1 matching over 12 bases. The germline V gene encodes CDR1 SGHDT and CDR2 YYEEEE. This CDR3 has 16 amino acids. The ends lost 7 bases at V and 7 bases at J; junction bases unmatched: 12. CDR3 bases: TGTGCCAGCCGTCTTTTCGGGACAGGGGGCTTTAACATTCAGTACTTC. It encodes CASRLFGTGGFNIQYF.

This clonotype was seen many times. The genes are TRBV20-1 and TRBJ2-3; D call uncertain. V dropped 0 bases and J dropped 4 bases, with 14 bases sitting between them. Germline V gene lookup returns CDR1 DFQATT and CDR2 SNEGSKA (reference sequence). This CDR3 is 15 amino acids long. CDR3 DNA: TGCAGTGCTAGAGATTCTCGTGGGCTTTCAGATACGCAGTATTTT. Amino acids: CSARDSRGLSDTQYF.